Presented here are 14 T cell receptor beta chains from one specimen sequenced in a study of regulatory T cells in long-lasting Graves disease. Time point of the sample: persistent/refractory GD, antithyroid drugs over 5 years with positive TRAb. There was RNA extracted from PBMCs, and the TCR library was made from it. Relying on iRepertoire HTBI primers and Arm-PCR of CDR3 regions, the team built TCR beta libraries. TCRdb re-analysed the multiplex PCR reads in MiXCR, keeping a single row per CDR3 protein. Of 350,000 to 450,000 distinct CDR3 sequences in the sample, roughly 21% were seen once. Sequencing used peripheral blood mononuclear cells (PBMCs), obtained when the disease was refractory, from a patient treated with antithyroid drugs. The receptors shown here come from a female donor with Graves disease.

The gene calls are TRBV30 and TRBJ2-7; D remains ambiguous. Germline-derived CDR1 and CDR2 are GTSNPN and SVGIG (reference sequence). Deletions cut 0 bases from V and 4 bases from J, with 7 bases between. CDR3 length equals 12 residues. The CDR3 DNA follows: TGTGCCTGGAGTGTACAGTCATACGAGCAGTACTTC. Its translation is CAWSVQSYEQYF.

This clonotype was picked up many times. The chain employs TRBV28 and TRBJ1-1; no firm D call. Per germline, CDR1 MDHEN and CDR2 SYDVKM. The CDR3 contains 15 residues. The V gene lost 5 bases and the J gene lost 0 bases, with 13 bases spanning the gap. In nucleotides, the CDR3 is TGTGCCAGCAGTCGCGCCTCTAACATGAACACTGAAGCTTTCTTT. Protein: CASSRASNMNTEAFF.

The table lists this clonotype with a few counts. This chain connects TRBV12-3 or TRBV12-4 to TRBJ2-3; no reliable D call. Trimming cost V 3 bases and J 7 bases, with 14 bases left between them. CDR3 length equals 14 residues. CDR3 bases: TGTGCCAGCAGTTTGGTCCTGGGCGTGTATACGCAGTATTTT. This codes for CASSLVLGVYTQYF.

Concerning this clonotype itself: The junction departs from the called germline gene at one end, perhaps through a read error. The chain employs TRBV6-1 and TRBJ2-1, with D possibly being TRBD2 (6 bases). The length of the CDR3 is 14 residues. Germline V gene data show CDR1 as MNHNS and CDR2 as SASEGT. The chain's CDR3 is CASWGESSYNEQSF. The CDR3 bases are TGTGCCAGCTGGGGGGAAAGCTCCTACAATGAGCAGTCCTTC.

This clonotype was seen a few times. The chain combines TRBV20-1 with TRBJ1-1, with no clear D. Between the trimmed V and J ends, which lost 5 bases and 4 bases, there was a span of 8 bases. This CDR3 spans 11 amino acids. CDR1 is DFQATT, CDR2 SNEGSKA, per germline (reference sequence). CDR3 sequence: CSAPWVTEAFF. For the CDR3, the DNA is TGCAGTGCTCCCTGGGTCACTGAAGCTTTCTTT.

This clonotype was counted ten times or more. The J gene is TRBJ2-7, the V gene TRBV2; 7 bases align to TRBD1. In germline, CDR1 is SNHLY, CDR2 FYNNEI. CDR3 length: 14 residues. The V segment lost 2 bases and the J segment 6 bases; nucleotides outside the gene matches: 7. The CDR3 protein is CASSESTGAPEQYF. The CDR3 DNA sequence: TGTGCCAGCAGTGAATCAACAGGGGCCCCCGAGCAGTACTTC.

The rearrangement uses TRBV29-1 and TRBJ2-7; a possible D gene is TRBD1 (6 bases). The CDR3 consists of 14 residues. Germline CDR1 and CDR2: SQVTM and ANQGSEA. Trimming removed 7 bases at V and 7 bases at J, with 23 bases between. The CDR3 bases are TGCAGCGCGAGCCCGACAGGATCTTCGTGGGAGCAGTACTTC. It is translated as CSASPTGSSWEQYF.

V usage is TRBV19 and J usage is TRBJ1-3; TRBD1 aligns across 7 bases. V dropped 5 bases and J dropped 4; count of bases not matched to a gene: 8. Germline loops: CDR1 LNHDA, CDR2 SQIVND (reference sequence). This CDR3 region has 15 residues. CDR3 protein: CASSPSGTVGNTIYF. The CDR3 region has the DNA TGTGCCAGTAGTCCCTCCGGGACAGTGGGAAACACCATATATTTT. The variable domain in full, with the rest retrieved from reference TRBV19 and TRBJ1-3, is DGGITQSPKYLFRKEGQNVTLSCEQNLNHDAMYWYRQDPGQGLRLIYYSQIVNDFQKGDIAEGYSVSREKKESFPLTVTSAQKNPTAFYLCASSPSGTVGNTIYFGEGSWLTVV.

This clonotype was observed a handful of times. The chain has TRBV7-3 and TRBJ1-1, with D perhaps TRBD1 (5 bases). The CDR3 length is 14 residues. Per germline, CDR1 SGHTA and CDR2 FQGTGA. V was clipped by 7 bases and J by 4 bases, with 16 bases between them. The CDR3 DNA follows: TGTGCCAGCAAATTGGCACGGGGGAGCACTGAAGCTTTCTTT. It yields the protein CASKLARGSTEAFF.

This clonotype appeared many times. This rearrangement joins TRBV29-1 to TRBJ2-7; 7 bases match TRBD1. CDR3 length: 15 residues. The V segment lost 1 base and the J segment 3 bases; nucleotides outside the gene matches: 9. Germline loops: CDR1 SQVTM, CDR2 ANQGSEA. Here the CDR3 reads CSVEVMRQGNYEQYF. The CDR3 DNA sequence: TGCAGCGTTGAAGTCATGAGACAGGGAAACTACGAGCAGTACTTC.

This clonotype was observed at least ten times. V gene TRBV28 combines with J gene TRBJ2-7, with 9 nucleotides matching TRBD1. Germline lookup yields CDR1 MDHEN and CDR2 SYDVKM. The CDR3 spans 17 residues. V was pared by 2 bases and J by 3 bases, with 11 bases of the junction left unmatched. The CDR3 sequence: CASSLNVGTGLNYEQYF. CDR3 nucleotide sequence: TGTGCCAGCAGTTTAAATGTCGGGACAGGGCTTAACTACGAGCAGTACTTC.

This clonotype was seen at least ten times. The V and J genes are TRBV12-3 or TRBV12-4 and TRBJ1-6; 9 nucleotides agree with TRBD1. V shed 6 bases, J shed 7 bases, and the junction held 7 bases outside the gene matches. The CDR3 runs to 15 residues. The CDR3 spells CASSPRTGVNSPLHF. CDR3 DNA: TGTGCCAGCAGCCCCAGGACAGGGGTCAATTCACCCCTCCACTTT.

There are many counts of this clonotype. This chain uses TRBV11-2 with TRBJ2-5; 15 positions match TRBD2. CDR1 and CDR2 (germline): SGHAT, FQNNGV. There are 15 residues in the CDR3. V was pared by 5 bases and J by 5 bases, with 3 bases of the junction left unmatched. The chain's CDR3 is CASSTGTSGRETQYF. In DNA, the CDR3 is TGTGCCAGCAGCACCGGGACTAGCGGGAGGGAGACCCAGTACTTC.

The rearrangement links TRBV6-2 or TRBV6-3 to TRBJ1-2; no clear D gene. The V end lost 5 bases, the J end lost 4 bases, and 17 bases lay between the germline ends. The CDR3 spans 15 residues. Per the germline V gene, CDR1 is MNHEY and CDR2 is SVGEGT. This CDR3 reads CASSEASGGLYGYTF. CDR3 coding DNA: TGTGCCAGCAGTGAAGCGTCAGGCGGCCTCTATGGCTACACCTTC.